A selection of T cell receptor beta chains follows, all from one sample in a study of control samples from healthy donors and cancer patients. Using immunoSEQ multiplex PCR, the repertoire was profiled, and TCRdb retains in-frame clones only, with some absent. The sample shows 100,000 or so clones, 87% of them seen only once. The sample was blood. All receptors come from a woman between 45 and 60 years old in good health. The CDR3 runs from the conserved cysteine through the conserved F or W. Fields, in order: D gene, clone size, J gene, V gene, CDR3 protein, CDR3 DNA. D genes are given only for firm matches. The size of a clone is reported for some rows only, either as once, few or many, or as a class for expanded clones.

D: -; size: -; J: TRBJ2-1; V: TRBV6-1; CDR3: CASSELSGSYNEQFF; DNA: TGTGCCAGCAGTGAGTTGAGCGGTTCGTACAATGAGCAGTTCTTC
D: -; size: -; J: TRBJ2-5; V: TRBV4-2; CDR3: CASSQDPAWETQYF; DNA: TGTGCCAGCAGCCAAGACCCGGCTTGGGAGACCCAGTACTTC
D: -; size: -; J: TRBJ1-5; V: TRBV5-6; CDR3: CASSLVGSNQPQHF; DNA: TGTGCCAGCAGCTTGGTCGGCAGCAATCAGCCCCAGCATTTT
D: -; size: -; J: TRBJ2-3; V: TRBV29-1; CDR3: CSDPYGTSGDTQYF; DNA: TGCAGCGACCCGTACGGGACTTCGGGGGATACGCAGTATTTT
D: -; size: once; J: TRBJ2-1; V: TRBV14; CDR3: CASSQERGLANEQFF; DNA: TGTGCCAGCAGCCAAGAACGGGGGCTGGCGAATGAGCAGTTCTTC
D: TRBD2; size: -; J: TRBJ2-2; V: TRBV28; CDR3: CAGGDYQNTGELFF; DNA: TGTGCCGGGGGGGACTACCAGAACACCGGGGAGCTGTTTTTT
D: -; size: -; J: TRBJ2-5; V: TRBV7-9; CDR3: CASSFGFETQYF; DNA: TGTGCCAGCAGCTTCGGTTTTGAGACCCAGTACTTC
D: TRBD2; size: -; J: TRBJ2-5; V: TRBV6-1; CDR3: CASSENGGLAEETQYF; DNA: TGTGCCAGCAGTGAAAATGGGGGACTAGCGGAGGAGACCCAGTACTTC
D: -; size: once; J: TRBJ2-2; V: TRBV7-9; CDR3: CASYLGSSGVRTGELFF; DNA: TGTGCCAGCTACCTGGGATCTTCGGGGGTTCGCACCGGGGAGCTGTTTTTT
D: -; size: -; J: TRBJ2-4; V: TRBV19; CDR3: CASGVYGSAKNIQYF; DNA: TGTGCCAGTGGGGTTTATGGGTCGGCCAAAAACATTCAGTACTTC
D: -; size: -; J: TRBJ1-1; V: TRBV29-1; CDR3: CSAHSPYEAFF; DNA: TGCAGCGCTCACAGCCCATATGAAGCTTTCTTT
D: -; size: -; J: TRBJ2-1; V: TRBV19; CDR3: CASSQGRVEFF; DNA: TGTGCCAGTAGTCAAGGACGGGTGGAGTTCTTC
D: -; size: -; J: TRBJ1-2; V: TRBV5-1; CDR3: CASSPVLSVRGNGYTF; DNA: TGCGCCAGCAGCCCCGTACTTAGTGTCAGGGGAAATGGCTACACCTTC
D: -; size: -; J: TRBJ2-1; V: TRBV9; CDR3: CASTATSKGGAPNEQFF; DNA: TGTGCCAGCACCGCTACCTCCAAGGGGGGGGCCCCCAATGAGCAGTTCTTC
D: TRBD2; size: -; J: TRBJ2-7; V: TRBV6-5; CDR3: CASSYAIGGGTYEQYF; DNA: TGTGCCAGCAGTTACGCTATAGGCGGGGGAACCTACGAGCAGTACTTC
D: -; size: -; J: TRBJ2-2; V: TRBV5-1; CDR3: CASSLASTITNTGELFF; DNA: TGCGCCAGCAGCTTGGCCAGCACCATCACGAACACCGGGGAGCTGTTTTTT
D: TRBD2; size: -; J: TRBJ2-3; V: TRBV7-2; CDR3: CASSSSSGNEGYF; DNA: TGTGCCAGCAGCTCCTCTAGCGGAAACGAGGGGTATTTT
D: TRBD1; size: -; J: TRBJ1-6; V: TRBV20-1; CDR3: CSASSRTGSNSPLHF; DNA: TGCAGTGCTAGTAGCCGGACAGGGAGTAATTCACCCCTCCACTTT
D: -; size: -; J: TRBJ2-3; V: TRBV7-3; CDR3: CATSRGGGDTDTQYF; DNA: TGTGCCACATCTCGGGGAGGGGGCGACACAGATACGCAGTATTTT
D: -; size: -; J: TRBJ2-7; V: TRBV5-6; CDR3: CASTSKMVPYEQYF; DNA: TGTGCCAGCACCTCGAAGATGGTCCCCTACGAGCAGTACTTC
D: -; size: -; J: TRBJ2-1; V: TRBV9; CDR3: CASSQQLGNEQFF; DNA: TGTGCCAGCAGCCAACAGTTGGGGAATGAGCAGTTCTTC
D: TRBD2; size: -; J: TRBJ2-1; V: TRBV5-1; CDR3: CASSSGLAGAYNEQFF; DNA: TGCGCCAGCAGCTCGGGACTAGCGGGGGCCTACAATGAGCAGTTCTTC